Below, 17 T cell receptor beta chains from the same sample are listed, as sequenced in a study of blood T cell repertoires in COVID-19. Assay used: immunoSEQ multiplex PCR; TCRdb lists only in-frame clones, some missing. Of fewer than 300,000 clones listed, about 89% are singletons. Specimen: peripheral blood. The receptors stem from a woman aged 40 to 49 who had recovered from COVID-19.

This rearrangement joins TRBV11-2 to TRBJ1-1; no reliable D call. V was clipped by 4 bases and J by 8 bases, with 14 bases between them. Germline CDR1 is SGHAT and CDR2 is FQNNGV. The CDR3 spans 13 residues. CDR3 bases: TGTGCCAGCAGCTCAACACAGCTTAGAGAAGCTTTCTTT. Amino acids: CASSSTQLREAFF.

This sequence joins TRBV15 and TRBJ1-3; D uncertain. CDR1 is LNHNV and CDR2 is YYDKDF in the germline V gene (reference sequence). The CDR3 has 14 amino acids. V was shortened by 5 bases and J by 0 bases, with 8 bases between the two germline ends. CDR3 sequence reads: CATSGLISGNTIYF. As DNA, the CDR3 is TGTGCCACCAGCGGCCTGATCTCTGGAAACACCATATATTTT.

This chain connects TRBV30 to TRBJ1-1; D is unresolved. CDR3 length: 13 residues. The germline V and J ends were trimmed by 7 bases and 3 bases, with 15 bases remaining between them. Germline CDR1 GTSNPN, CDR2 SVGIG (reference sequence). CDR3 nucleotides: TGTGCCTCCCCCGGCGGATGGGACACTGAAGCTTTCTTT. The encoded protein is CASPGGWDTEAFF. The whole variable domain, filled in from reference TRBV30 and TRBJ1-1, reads SQTIHQWPATLVQPVGSPLSLECTVEGTSNPNLYWYRQAAGRGLQLLFYSVGIGQISSEVPQNLSASRPQDRQFILSSKKLLLSDSGFYLCASPGGWDTEAFFGQGTRLTVV.

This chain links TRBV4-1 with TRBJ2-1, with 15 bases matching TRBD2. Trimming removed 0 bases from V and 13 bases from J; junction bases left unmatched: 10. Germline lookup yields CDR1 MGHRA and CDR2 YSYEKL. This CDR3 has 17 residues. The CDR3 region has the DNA TGCGCCAGCAGCCAAGATCCCCGGACTAGCGGGGGGGGCTCTCAGTTCTTC. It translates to CASSQDPRTSGGGSQFF.

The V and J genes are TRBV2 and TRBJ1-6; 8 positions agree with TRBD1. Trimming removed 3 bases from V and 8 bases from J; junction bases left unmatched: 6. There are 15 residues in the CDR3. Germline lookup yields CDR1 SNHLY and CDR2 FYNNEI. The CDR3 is CASSDSGGVYSPLHF. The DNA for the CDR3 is TGTGCCAGCAGTGATTCAGGGGGCGTATATTCACCCCTCCACTTT.

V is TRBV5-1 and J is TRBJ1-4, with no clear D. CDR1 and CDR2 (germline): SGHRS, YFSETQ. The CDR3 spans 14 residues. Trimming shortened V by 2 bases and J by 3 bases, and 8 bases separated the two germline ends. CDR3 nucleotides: TGCGCCAGCAGCTTCAGCGGGTCTAATGAAAAACTGTTTTTT. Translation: CASSFSGSNEKLFF.

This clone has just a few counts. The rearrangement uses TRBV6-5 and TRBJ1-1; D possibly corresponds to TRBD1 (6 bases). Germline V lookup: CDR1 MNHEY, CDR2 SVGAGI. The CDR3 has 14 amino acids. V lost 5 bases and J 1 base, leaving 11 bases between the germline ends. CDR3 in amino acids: CASSNRTENTEAFF. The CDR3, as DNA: TGTGCCAGCAGTAATAGGACAGAGAACACTGAAGCTTTCTTT.

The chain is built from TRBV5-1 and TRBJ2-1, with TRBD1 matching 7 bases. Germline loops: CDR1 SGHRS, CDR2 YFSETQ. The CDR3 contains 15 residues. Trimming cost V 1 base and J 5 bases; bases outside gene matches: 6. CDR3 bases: TGCGCCAGCAGCTTGATCTCCAGGGGGAACAATGAGCAGTTCTTC. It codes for CASSLISRGNNEQFF.

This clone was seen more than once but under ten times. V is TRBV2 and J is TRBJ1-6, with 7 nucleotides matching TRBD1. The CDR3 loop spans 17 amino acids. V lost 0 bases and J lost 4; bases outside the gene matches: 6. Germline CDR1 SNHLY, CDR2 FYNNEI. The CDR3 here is CASSEASGTAYNSPLHF. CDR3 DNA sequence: TGTGCCAGCAGTGAAGCGAGTGGGACAGCATATAATTCACCCCTCCACTTT.

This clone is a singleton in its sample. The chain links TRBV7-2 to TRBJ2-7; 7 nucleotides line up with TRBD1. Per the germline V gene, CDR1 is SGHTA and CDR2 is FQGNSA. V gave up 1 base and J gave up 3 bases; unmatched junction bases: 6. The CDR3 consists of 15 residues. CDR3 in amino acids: CASSLVGQGDYEQYF. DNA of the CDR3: TGTGCCAGCAGCTTAGTGGGGCAGGGGGACTACGAGCAGTACTTC.

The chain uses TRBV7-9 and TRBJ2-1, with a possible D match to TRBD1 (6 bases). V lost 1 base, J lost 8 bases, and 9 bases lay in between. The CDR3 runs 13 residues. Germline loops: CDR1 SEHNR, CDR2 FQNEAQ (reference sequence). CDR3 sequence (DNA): TGTGCCAGCAGCTTAGGAGAGGGGGATGAGCAGTTCTTC. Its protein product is CASSLGEGDEQFF.

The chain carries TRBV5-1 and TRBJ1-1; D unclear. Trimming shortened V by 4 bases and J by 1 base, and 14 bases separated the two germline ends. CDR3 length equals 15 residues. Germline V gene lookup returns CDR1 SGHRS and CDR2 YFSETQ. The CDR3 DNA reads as TGCGCCAGCAGCCCTACCCCGGGGAGGAACACTGAAGCTTTCTTT. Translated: CASSPTPGRNTEAFF.

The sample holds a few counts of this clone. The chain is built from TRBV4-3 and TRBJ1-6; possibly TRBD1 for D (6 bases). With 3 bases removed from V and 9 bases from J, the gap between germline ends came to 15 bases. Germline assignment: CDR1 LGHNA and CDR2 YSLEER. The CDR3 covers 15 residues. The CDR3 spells CASSHPGHGGSPLHF. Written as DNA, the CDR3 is TGCGCCAGCAGCCACCCGGGACATGGGGGTTCACCCCTCCACTTT.

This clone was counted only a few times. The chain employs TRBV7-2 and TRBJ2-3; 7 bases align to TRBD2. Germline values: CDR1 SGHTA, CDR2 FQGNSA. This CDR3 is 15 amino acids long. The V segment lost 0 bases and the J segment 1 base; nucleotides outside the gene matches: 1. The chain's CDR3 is CASSLARGGTDTQYF. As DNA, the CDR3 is TGTGCCAGCAGCTTAGCACGGGGGGGCACAGATACGCAGTATTTT.

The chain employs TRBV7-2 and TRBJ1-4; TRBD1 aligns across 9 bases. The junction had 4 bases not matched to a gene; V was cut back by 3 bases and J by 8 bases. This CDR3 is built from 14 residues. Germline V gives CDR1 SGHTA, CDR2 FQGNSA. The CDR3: CASSFPGTGEKLFF. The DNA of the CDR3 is TGTGCCAGCAGCTTTCCCGGGACAGGGGAAAAACTGTTTTTT.

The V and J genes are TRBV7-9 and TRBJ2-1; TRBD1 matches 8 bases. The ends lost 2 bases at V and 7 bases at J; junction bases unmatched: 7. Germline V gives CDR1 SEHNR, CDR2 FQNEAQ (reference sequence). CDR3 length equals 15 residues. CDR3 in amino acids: CASSLTRGQENEQFF. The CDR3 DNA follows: TGTGCCAGCAGCTTAACGCGGGGACAGGAGAATGAGCAGTTCTTC.

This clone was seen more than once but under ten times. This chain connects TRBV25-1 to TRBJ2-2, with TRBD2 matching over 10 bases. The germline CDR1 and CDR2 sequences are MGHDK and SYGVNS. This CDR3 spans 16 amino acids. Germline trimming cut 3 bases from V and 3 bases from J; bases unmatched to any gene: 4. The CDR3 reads CASSELGTSDTGELFF. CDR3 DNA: TGTGCCAGCAGTGAGCTCGGGACTAGCGACACCGGGGAGCTGTTTTTT.